This record looks at one T cell receptor (beta chain) sequence and its context. Enrollment of patients from Seattle took place during active infection, with longitudinal follow-up. Trimming removed 2 bases from V and 4 bases from J, with 11 bases in between. Per germline, CDR1 KGHSH and CDR2 LQKENI. The CDR3 is 14 residues long. This record comes from a study of blood T cell repertoires in COVID-19. Study context: Italy, Spain and the United States were the sources of the convalescent and acute COVID-19 samples. T cells, B-cell-depleted T cells, or PBMCs provided the cDNA or gDNA that served as material.

Authors' data handling: Counts of nucleated cells, estimated from reference gene primer amplification, were obtained. Clones were read by immunoSEQ multiplex PCR, and TCRdb kept only the in-frame ones, dropping some. V and J calls and clone size are copied from that table; D and trimming were computed from the DNA. This sample has 150,000 to 200,000 clones, with more than 80% found just once. The sequence was collected from a woman aged 80 or over with COVID-19, enrolled during active disease. J is TRBJ1-1 and V is TRBV18; perhaps TRBD1 as D (6 bases). The sample comprised peripheral blood. The CDR3, as DNA: TGTGCCAGCTCACCAACCAGGGGACGCACTGAAGCTTTCTTT. Translating gives CASSPTRGRTEAFF. The whole variable domain, filled in from reference TRBV18 and TRBJ1-1, reads NAGVMQNPRHLVRRRGQEARLRCSPMKGHSHVYWYRQLPEEGLKFMVYLQKENIIDESGMPKERFSAEFPKEGPSILRIQQVVRGDSAAYFCASSPTRGRTEAFFGQGTRLTVV.